One sample yielded the 29 T cell receptor beta chains listed below, sequenced in a study of cytomegalovirus exposure and HLA in healthy donors. In the PCR, 60 Vbeta and 13 Jbeta primers were used. Sequenced by immunoSEQ multiplex PCR; TCRdb stores in-frame clones only, minus some. The sample has about 100,000 clones, around 77% seen once. The source material was PBMCs. The receptors come from a woman between 55 and 75 years old in good health and CMV-seropositive.

This rearrangement joins TRBV10-2 to TRBJ1-6; tentative D call: TRBD1 (5 bases). The V and J ends lost 4 bases and 7 bases respectively, with 11 bases between them. Germline CDR1 and CDR2: WSHSY and SAAADI. This CDR3 contains 14 residues. CDR3: CASSVGTGNSPLHF. The CDR3 DNA reads TGCGCCAGCAGTGTTGGAACAGGAAATTCACCCCTCCACTTT.

The chain carries TRBV27 and TRBJ2-1, with a tentative D call TRBD2 (5 bases). Trimming took off 4 bases at V and 0 bases at J, with 16 bases between the two ends. CDR1 and CDR2 from the germline V gene are MNHEY and SMNVEV (reference sequence). CDR3 length: 17 amino acids. In nucleotides, the CDR3 is TGTGCCAGCAGTTCTTTGCGGGCTAGCCACTCCTACAATGAGCAGTTCTTC. This gives the protein CASSSLRASHSYNEQFF.

The V call is TRBV7-9, the J call TRBJ2-3; 7 nucleotides align to TRBD2. Trimming removed 1 base from V and 2 bases from J; junction bases left unmatched: 6. The CDR3 loop spans 16 amino acids. Germline CDR1 reads SEHNR; CDR2 reads FQNEAQ (reference sequence). The CDR3 nucleotides are TGTGCCAGCAGCTTAGATGGGCGGGAGTCCACAGATACGCAGTATTTT. Translating gives CASSLDGRESTDTQYF.

V is TRBV29-1 and J is TRBJ2-1; the match to TRBD2 covers 11 bases. Losses at the gene ends were 6 bases for V and 1 base for J; bases not matched to a gene: 5. The CDR3 spans 15 residues. Per germline, CDR1 SQVTM and CDR2 ANQGSEA. The CDR3 loop is CSVILAGASYNEQFF. Written as DNA, the CDR3 is TGCAGCGTAATACTAGCGGGAGCGTCCTACAATGAGCAGTTCTTC.

This clone appeared once. J is TRBJ2-1 and V is TRBV4-1; 7 nucleotides match TRBD2. The V gene end was trimmed by 1 base and the J gene end by 4 bases; junction bases not matched to a gene: 4. This CDR3 region has 15 residues. The V gene's germline CDR1 is MGHRA and CDR2 YSYEKL. The CDR3 DNA sequence: TGCGCCAGCAGCCAAGCCCCGCGGGAGTACAATGAGCAGTTCTTC. Translation: CASSQAPREYNEQFF.

V usage is TRBV11-2 and J usage is TRBJ2-7; 7 nucleotides agree with TRBD2. The ends lost 0 bases at V and 11 bases at J; junction bases unmatched: 4. This CDR3 is 12 amino acids long. CDR1 SGHAT and CDR2 FQNNGV come from the germline V gene. CDR3 DNA sequence: TGTGCCAGCAGCTTAGATTACGGGGGGAAGTACTTC. This translates into CASSLDYGGKYF.

The J gene is TRBJ2-7, the V gene TRBV5-5; D not resolved. The CDR3 totals 14 residues. Germline V gene lookup returns CDR1 SGHKS and CDR2 YYEKEE (reference sequence). V lost 0 bases, J lost 2 bases, and 9 bases lay in between. The CDR3 DNA follows: TGTGCCAGCAGCTTGGCCTTGCCGGCCTACGAGCAGTACTTC. Residues: CASSLALPAYEQYF.

The chain uses TRBV11-2 and TRBJ2-7; D is uncertain. CDR1 SGHAT and CDR2 FQNNGV come from the germline V gene. This CDR3 has 13 residues. V was clipped by 3 bases and J by 2 bases, with 8 bases between them. The CDR3 sequence: CASSFTATYEQYF. CDR3 bases: TGTGCCAGCAGCTTTACCGCGACCTACGAGCAGTACTTC.

This rearrangement joins TRBV2 to TRBJ1-4; 10 nucleotides match TRBD1. The CDR3 length is 15 residues. Germline CDR1 is SNHLY and CDR2 is FYNNEI. The junction had 7 bases not matched to a gene; V was cut back by 6 bases and J by 6 bases. The CDR3 DNA sequence: TGTGCCAGCAGGGCGGGACAGGGGTCCTATGAAAAACTGTTTTTT. Encoded protein: CASRAGQGSYEKLFF.

The chain has TRBV11-2 and TRBJ2-1, with D possibly matching TRBD2 (6 bases). V was clipped by 5 bases and J by 8 bases, with 19 bases between them. Germline V gene lookup returns CDR1 SGHAT and CDR2 FQNNGV. The CDR3 covers 15 residues. The CDR3 sequence: CASSAGPRYLDEQFF. DNA for the CDR3: TGTGCCAGCAGCGCGGGACCGCGTTATCTGGATGAGCAGTTCTTC.

The V call is TRBV2, the J call TRBJ2-2; D perhaps matches TRBD1 (6 bases). The CDR3 spans 15 residues. Germline V CDR1 and CDR2: SNHLY, FYNNEI. Trimming cost V 10 bases and J 0 bases, with 15 bases left between them. This CDR3 is CAIVQGRTNTGELFF. For the CDR3, the DNA is TGTGCCATAGTACAGGGAAGAACGAACACCGGGGAGCTGTTTTTT.

CDR3 bases: TGTGCCTGGGGACAGGGAGGGGTAGCACAGCCCCAGCATTTT. Its protein product is CAWGQGGVAQPQHF. The gene calls are TRBV30 and TRBJ1-5; TRBD1 matches at 8 bases. This CDR3 has 14 residues. CDR1 is GTSNPN, CDR2 SVGIG, per germline (reference sequence). The J segment lost 7 bases and the V segment lost 5 bases, leaving 10 bases of the junction unmatched.

The rearrangement links TRBV7-9 to TRBJ1-1; D ambiguous. With 3 bases removed from V and 8 bases from J, the gap between germline ends came to 19 bases. Germline CDR1 and CDR2: SEHNR and FQNEAQ (reference sequence). This CDR3 spans 15 amino acids. CDR3 sequence: CASSFRGSRSGEAFF. The CDR3, as DNA: TGTGCCAGCAGCTTTCGGGGATCTAGGTCGGGAGAAGCTTTCTTT.

The chain joins TRBV25-1 to TRBJ2-5, with D tentatively TRBD1 (6 bases). Trimming removed 5 bases at V and 1 base at J, with 14 bases between. Germline V gives CDR1 MGHDK, CDR2 SYGVNS. The CDR3 length is 15 residues. The CDR3 coding sequence is TGTGCCAGCAGTTCTCCGACAGGCCTCCAAGAGACCCAGTACTTC. This sequence encodes CASSSPTGLQETQYF.

This chain links TRBV25-1 with TRBJ2-5, with 8 nucleotides matching TRBD2. TRBJ2-7 explains the end of the DNA better; the J call may be wrong. CDR3 length equals 14 residues. CDR1 MGHDK and CDR2 SYGVNS come from the germline V gene. CDR3 in amino acids: CASSTSGSVDEQYF. CDR3 coding DNA: TGTGCCAGCAGCACTAGCGGAAGCGTGGACGAGCAGTACTTC.

This clone was seen a handful of times. This rearrangement joins TRBV5-1 to TRBJ1-5; D not certain. Germline CDR1 reads SGHRS; CDR2 reads YFSETQ. This CDR3 has 14 amino acids. V lost 4 bases and J lost 1, with 9 bases in between. The CDR3 DNA reads as TGCGCCAGCAGCATAGGACTGAGCAATCAGCCCCAGCATTTT. This codes for CASSIGLSNQPQHF.

CDR3 sequence: CASSSQGLATGELFF. DNA of the CDR3: TGTGCCAGCAGTTCCCAGGGACTAGCAACCGGGGAGCTGTTTTTT. The chain links TRBV27 to TRBJ2-2; TRBD2 matches 9 bases. CDR1 and CDR2 (germline): MNHEY, SMNVEV (reference sequence). The CDR3 has 15 amino acids. V was clipped by 4 bases and J by 5 bases; unmatched bases: 5.

The CDR3 nucleotides are TGTGCCAGCAGGACTAGCGGATCCCATGAGCAGTTCTTC. It yields the protein CASRTSGSHEQFF. This chain uses TRBV5-4 with TRBJ2-1, with 9 positions matching TRBD2. The trim removed 5 bases at V and 8 bases at J, leaving 5 bases unmatched. This CDR3 is built from 13 residues. Germline V gene sequence: CDR1 SGHNT, CDR2 YYREEE (reference sequence).

The CDR3, as DNA: TGTGCCAGTAGTATACCGGAAACGGGGTCCCAGCATTTT. This encodes CASSIPETGSQHF. The chain uses TRBV19 and TRBJ1-5, with unresolved D. The CDR3 contains 13 residues. Trimming stripped 2 bases from V and 11 bases from J, with 13 bases between. The germline CDR1 and CDR2 sequences are LNHDA and SQIVND (reference sequence).

In regard to this clone: The junction and the germline gene differ at one end; a read error may be behind it. This chain links TRBV7-9 with TRBJ2-2, with TRBD2 matching over 11 bases. This CDR3 region has 18 residues. Germline V gene lookup returns CDR1 SEHNR and CDR2 FQNEAQ (reference sequence). CDR3 coding DNA: TGTTCCAGCAGCTTGCGGGCTAGCGGGAGGCAGAACACCGGGGAGCTGTTTTTT. Protein: CSSSLRASGRQNTGELFF.

The chain links TRBV5-1 to TRBJ1-4, with a tentative D call TRBD1 (5 bases). The germline V gene encodes CDR1 SGHRS and CDR2 YFSETQ. The V gene lost 2 bases and the J gene lost 5 bases, with 10 bases spanning the gap. The CDR3 sequence is 14 residues long. The CDR3 DNA is TGCGCCAGCAGCTTTTTTGGGGGGAATGAAAAACTGTTTTTT. Its protein product is CASSFFGGNEKLFF.

CDR3 residues: CASSYFGAGELFF. Here the CDR3 DNA reads TGTGCCAGCAGTTACTTTGGAGCCGGGGAGCTGTTTTTT. V is TRBV6-5 and J is TRBJ2-2; D gene unclear. The CDR3 is made up of 13 amino acids. Trimming removed 1 base at V and 6 bases at J, with 6 bases between. Germline V CDR1 and CDR2: MNHEY, SVGAGI.

V and J are TRBV28 and TRBJ1-2, with 7 bases that match TRBD1. This CDR3 comprises 15 residues. CDR1 and CDR2 from the germline V gene are MDHEN and SYDVKM. The trim removed 4 bases at V and 4 bases at J, leaving 9 bases unmatched. CDR3 bases: TGTGCCAGCAGTTGGGACAGTTCCAATTTCTATGGCTACACCTTC. It encodes CASSWDSSNFYGYTF.

The rearrangement links TRBV7-8 to TRBJ1-5; D possibly corresponds to TRBD1 (6 bases). Trimming stripped 4 bases from V and 0 bases from J, with 16 bases between. CDR3 size: 17 residues. Germline V gives CDR1 SGHVS, CDR2 FQNEAQ. CDR3 bases: TGTGCCAGCAGCTCCCTGGACAGCCGAATTAGCAATCAGCCCCAGCATTTT. Encoded protein: CASSSLDSRISNQPQHF.

The rearrangement joins TRBV7-3 to TRBJ2-1, with D tentatively TRBD2 (6 bases). V lost 5 bases, J lost 4 bases, and 15 bases lay in between. The CDR3 is 15 residues long. Germline values: CDR1 SGHTA, CDR2 FQGTGA. The CDR3 here is CASSRGLREYNEQFF. The CDR3 nucleotides are TGTGCCAGCAGCAGGGGACTGAGGGAATACAATGAGCAGTTCTTC. The whole variable domain, filled in from reference TRBV7-3 and TRBJ2-1, reads GAGVSQTPSNKVTEKGKYVELRCDPISGHTALYWYRQSLGQGPEFLIYFQGTGAADDSGLPNDRFFAVRPEGSVSTLKIQRTERGDSAVYLCASSRGLREYNEQFFGPGTRLTVL.

This clone was seen a handful of times. V and J are TRBV30 and TRBJ1-3; weak D call: TRBD1 (6 bases). CDR3 length: 14 residues. The V and J ends lost 0 bases and 3 bases respectively, with 9 bases between them. The germline gives CDR1 GTSNPN, CDR2 SVGIG (reference sequence). For the CDR3, the DNA is TGTGCCTGGAGTGTAGGGGGAGATGGAAACACCATATATTTT. This encodes CAWSVGGDGNTIYF.

The genes are TRBV7-2 and TRBJ2-7, with D maybe TRBD1 (5 bases). This CDR3 spans 14 amino acids. The V end was cut by 4 bases, the J end by 4 bases, with 14 bases between. CDR1 is SGHTA, CDR2 FQGNSA, per germline. DNA of the CDR3: TGTGCCAGCAGCTCCAATGGTGGGGCATACGAGCAGTACTTC. Residues: CASSSNGGAYEQYF. The full variable domain, rest sourced from reference TRBV7-2 and TRBJ2-7, is GAGVSQSPSNKVTEKGKDVELRCDPISGHTALYWYRQSLGQGLEFLIYFQGNSAPDKSGLPSDRFSAERTGGSVSTLTIQRTQQEDSAVYLCASSSNGGAYEQYFGPGTRLTVT.

CDR3 sequence: CASSFGFRGTYEQYF. The CDR3 DNA follows: TGTGCCAGCAGTTTCGGTTTCAGGGGAACCTACGAGCAGTACTTC. This chain joins TRBV28 and TRBJ2-7, with a possible D match to TRBD1 (6 bases). The CDR3 extends over 15 amino acids. CDR1 MDHEN and CDR2 SYDVKM come from the germline V gene. The ends were cut back, 3 bases at V and 2 bases at J, with 14 bases in the middle.

The rearrangement uses TRBV30 and TRBJ2-1; D is uncertain. Per germline, CDR1 GTSNPN and CDR2 SVGIG (reference sequence). Trimming left V 2 bases short and J 6 bases short, with 8 bases between. This CDR3 comprises 12 residues. The CDR3 DNA sequence: TGTGCCTGGAGTTTCAGCGTCAATGAGCAGTTCTTC. Protein product: CAWSFSVNEQFF.